A selection of T cell receptor beta chains follows, all from one sample in a study of cytomegalovirus exposure and HLA in healthy donors. Generated by immunoSEQ multiplex PCR, the TCRdb table keeps only in-frame clones and is missing some. There are over 200,000 clones in the sample; almost 80% occur only once, and roughly 1.9% lies in the top ten. The sample was PBMCs. The receptors were gathered from a male donor in good health and CMV-seronegative. Each CDR3 is given with its conserved first and last residue. D genes are given only for firm matches. For some rows the clone size is stated as once, few or many, or as a class when expanded; others skip it.

j_gene: TRBJ2-1; d_gene: TRBD2; abundance: .; v_gene: TRBV5-1; CDR3nt: TGCGCCAGCAGCTCACTGACTAGCGGGGGGGCGGGGAATGAGCAGTTCTTC; CDR3aa: CASSSLTSGGAGNEQFF
j_gene: TRBJ2-7; d_gene: .; abundance: .; v_gene: TRBV9; CDR3nt: TGTGCCAGCAGCGTAGACGCTAGGGGGGGGTTCGACGAGCAGTACTTC; CDR3aa: CASSVDARGGFDEQYF
j_gene: TRBJ1-5; d_gene: .; abundance: .; v_gene: TRBV19; CDR3nt: TGTGCCAGTAGTATTAGTGTTCAGACAAGTGGGAATCAGCCCCAGCATTTT; CDR3aa: CASSISVQTSGNQPQHF
j_gene: TRBJ1-1; d_gene: .; abundance: .; v_gene: TRBV27; CDR3nt: TGTGCCAGCAGTTTATTGGGCATAACAGGGAACACTGAAGCTTTCTTT; CDR3aa: CASSLLGITGNTEAFF
j_gene: TRBJ2-3; d_gene: TRBD2; abundance: .; v_gene: TRBV5-4; CDR3nt: TGTGCCAGCAGCTTGGGAAACGGGAGGGCCACAGATACGCAGTATTTT; CDR3aa: CASSLGNGRATDTQYF
j_gene: TRBJ1-6; d_gene: .; abundance: .; v_gene: TRBV18; CDR3nt: TGTGCCAGCTCACCAACCCAGATAACCTATAATTCACCCCTCCACTTT; CDR3aa: CASSPTQITYNSPLHF
j_gene: TRBJ2-5; d_gene: TRBD2; abundance: .; v_gene: TRBV5-1; CDR3nt: TGCGCCAGCAGCTCAAATCCTAGCGGGCCGGGGCACGGGGGAGAGACCCAGTACTTC; CDR3aa: CASSSNPSGPGHGGETQYF
j_gene: TRBJ2-2; d_gene: .; abundance: .; v_gene: TRBV12-5; CDR3nt: TGTGCTAGTAAAGAAGGGGCAAGGAACACCGGGGAGCTGTTTTTT; CDR3aa: CASKEGARNTGELFF
j_gene: TRBJ2-1; d_gene: .; abundance: .; v_gene: TRBV2; CDR3nt: TGTGCCAGCAGGAGACAGCTCATTTCCTACAATGAGCAGTTCTTC; CDR3aa: CASRRQLISYNEQFF
j_gene: TRBJ2-1; d_gene: TRBD1; abundance: few; v_gene: TRBV7-2; CDR3nt: TGTGCCAGCAGCTTCAGGACAGGGCCGAATGAGCAGTTCTTC; CDR3aa: CASSFRTGPNEQFF
j_gene: TRBJ2-2; d_gene: .; abundance: .; v_gene: TRBV9; CDR3nt: TGTGCCAGCAGCGTAGTCGGGGTAAACACCGGGGAGCTGTTTTTT; CDR3aa: CASSVVGVNTGELFF
j_gene: TRBJ2-1; d_gene: TRBD1; abundance: .; v_gene: TRBV5-1; CDR3nt: TGCGCCAGCAGCTTGGCCCCACAGGGGGCGTCGAATGAGCAGTTCTTC; CDR3aa: CASSLAPQGASNEQFF
j_gene: TRBJ1-4; d_gene: TRBD1; abundance: once; v_gene: TRBV30; CDR3nt: TGTGCCTGGAGGGGACAGGGCGTAGGTGAAAAACTGTTTTTT; CDR3aa: CAWRGQGVGEKLFF
j_gene: TRBJ2-3; d_gene: TRBD2; abundance: .; v_gene: TRBV27; CDR3nt: TGTGCCAGCAGCCTAGCGGGGTATAGCACAGATACGCAGTATTTT; CDR3aa: CASSLAGYSTDTQYF
j_gene: TRBJ1-6; d_gene: TRBD1; abundance: .; v_gene: TRBV4-3; CDR3nt: TGCGCCAGCAGCCAAGAAACTCAGGGGGTTTATTCACCCCTCCACTTT; CDR3aa: CASSQETQGVYSPLHF
j_gene: TRBJ1-4; d_gene: .; abundance: once; v_gene: TRBV30; CDR3nt: TGTGCCTGGAGTGTAGGACAGCCGGGCGAAAAACTGTTTTTT; CDR3aa: CAWSVGQPGEKLFF
j_gene: TRBJ2-3; d_gene: TRBD1; abundance: .; v_gene: TRBV15; CDR3nt: TGTGCCACCAGCAGAGACTCTGACAGGGAAGATACGCAGTATTTT; CDR3aa: CATSRDSDREDTQYF
j_gene: TRBJ1-1; d_gene: .; abundance: once; v_gene: TRBV25-1; CDR3nt: TGTGCCAGCAGTGTGGGAGGCTCTGAAGCTTTCTTT; CDR3aa: CASSVGGSEAFF
j_gene: TRBJ2-7; d_gene: TRBD1; abundance: few; v_gene: TRBV7-3; CDR3nt: TGTGCCAGCAGCTCTACGAACAGGGGCTACGAGCAGTACTTC; CDR3aa: CASSSTNRGYEQYF
j_gene: TRBJ2-1; d_gene: TRBD2; abundance: .; v_gene: TRBV7-3; CDR3nt: TGTGCCAGCAGCTTTGGAGCGGGGGACTACAATGAGCAGTTCTTC; CDR3aa: CASSFGAGDYNEQFF
j_gene: TRBJ1-5; d_gene: .; abundance: .; v_gene: TRBV6-5; CDR3nt: TGTGCCAGCAGCCTCGACAGTGGCAATCAGCCCCAGCATTTT; CDR3aa: CASSLDSGNQPQHF
j_gene: TRBJ2-5; d_gene: TRBD2; abundance: .; v_gene: TRBV30; CDR3nt: TGTGCCCGGAGACTGACTAGCGGGTACCCTCCCCAGTACTTC; CDR3aa: CARRLTSGYPPQYF
j_gene: TRBJ2-3; d_gene: TRBD2; abundance: .; v_gene: TRBV30; CDR3nt: TGTGCCTGGAGACTAGCGGGAGATACGCAGTATTTT; CDR3aa: CAWRLAGDTQYF
j_gene: TRBJ2-7; d_gene: .; abundance: few; v_gene: TRBV14; CDR3nt: TGTGCCAGCAGCCAAGCACGGGAGCAGTACTTC; CDR3aa: CASSQAREQYF
j_gene: TRBJ1-1; d_gene: TRBD1; abundance: .; v_gene: TRBV30; CDR3nt: TGTGCCTGGAGTGTTCAGGGGGCGGGGACTGAAGCTTTCTTT; CDR3aa: CAWSVQGAGTEAFF
j_gene: TRBJ1-1; d_gene: TRBD1; abundance: few; v_gene: TRBV25-1; CDR3nt: TGTGCCAGCACCCCGGGACAGGGGGCGAACACTGAAGCTTTCTTT; CDR3aa: CASTPGQGANTEAFF
j_gene: TRBJ2-7; d_gene: .; abundance: .; v_gene: TRBV6-6; CDR3nt: TGTGCCAGCAGTTACTCGTCCCAGATTAACTCCTACGAGCAGTACTTC; CDR3aa: CASSYSSQINSYEQYF